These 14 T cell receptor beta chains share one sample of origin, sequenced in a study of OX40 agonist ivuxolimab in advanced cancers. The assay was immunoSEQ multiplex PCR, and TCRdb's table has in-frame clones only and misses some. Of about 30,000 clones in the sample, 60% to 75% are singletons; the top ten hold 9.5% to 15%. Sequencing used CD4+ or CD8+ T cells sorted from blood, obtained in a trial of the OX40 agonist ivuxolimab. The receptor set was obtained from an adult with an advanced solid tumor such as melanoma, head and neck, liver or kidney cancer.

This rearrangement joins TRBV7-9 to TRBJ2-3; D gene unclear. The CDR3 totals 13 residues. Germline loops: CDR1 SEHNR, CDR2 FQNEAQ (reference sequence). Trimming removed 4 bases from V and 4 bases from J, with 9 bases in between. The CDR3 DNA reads TGTGCCAGCAGCTCTAAAGGGCCAGATACGCAGTATTTT. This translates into CASSSKGPDTQYF.

The CDR3 bases are TGTGCCAGCAGCTTGACTAGCGGGGACACAGATACGCAGTATTTT. It encodes CASSLTSGDTDTQYF. The rearrangement uses TRBV4-2 and TRBJ2-3, with 11 bases fitting TRBD2. Per the germline V gene, CDR1 is LGHNA and CDR2 is YNFKEQ. With V trimmed by 5 bases and J by 2 bases, 3 bases remained unmatched. This CDR3 region has 15 residues.

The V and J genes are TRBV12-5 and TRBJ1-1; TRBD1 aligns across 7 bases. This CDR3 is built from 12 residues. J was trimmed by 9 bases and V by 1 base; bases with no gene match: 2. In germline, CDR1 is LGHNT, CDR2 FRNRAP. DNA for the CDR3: TGTGCTAGTGGTTTGGGGGACAGACAAGCTTTCTTT. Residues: CASGLGDRQAFF.

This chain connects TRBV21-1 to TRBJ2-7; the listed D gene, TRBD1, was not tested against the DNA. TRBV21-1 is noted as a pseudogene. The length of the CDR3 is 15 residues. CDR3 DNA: TGTGCCAGCAGCAAATCCAGGCCCAACTCCTACGAGCAGTACTTC. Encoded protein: CASSKSRPNSYEQYF.

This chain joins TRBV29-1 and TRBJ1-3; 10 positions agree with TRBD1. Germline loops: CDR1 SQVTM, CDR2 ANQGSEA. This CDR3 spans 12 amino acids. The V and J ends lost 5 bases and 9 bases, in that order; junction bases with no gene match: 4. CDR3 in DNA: TGCAGCGTTAGGACAGGGGGAGGCACCATATATTTT. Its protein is CSVRTGGGTIYF.

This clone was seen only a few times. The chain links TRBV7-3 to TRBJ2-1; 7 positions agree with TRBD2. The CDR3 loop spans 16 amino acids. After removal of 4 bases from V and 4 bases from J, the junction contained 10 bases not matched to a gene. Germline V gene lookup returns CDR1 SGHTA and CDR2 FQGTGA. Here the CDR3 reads CASSSSGGDLYNEQFF. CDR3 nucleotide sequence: TGTGCCAGCAGCTCCTCGGGAGGAGATCTTTACAATGAGCAGTTCTTC.

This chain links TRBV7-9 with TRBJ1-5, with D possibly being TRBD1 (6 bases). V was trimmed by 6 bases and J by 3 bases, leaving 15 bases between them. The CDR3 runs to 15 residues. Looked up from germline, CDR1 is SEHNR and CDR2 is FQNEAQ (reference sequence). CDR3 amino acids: CASRAGAGVNQPQHF. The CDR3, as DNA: TGTGCCAGCAGGGCGGGGGCGGGGGTCAATCAGCCCCAGCATTTT.

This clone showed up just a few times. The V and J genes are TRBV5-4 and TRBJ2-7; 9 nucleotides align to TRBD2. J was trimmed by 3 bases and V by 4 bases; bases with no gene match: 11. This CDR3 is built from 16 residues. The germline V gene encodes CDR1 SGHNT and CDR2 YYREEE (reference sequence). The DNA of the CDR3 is TGTGCCAGCAGCAATTCACTTAGCGGGGGCAACTACGAGCAGTACTTC. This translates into CASSNSLSGGNYEQYF.

CDR3 protein: CASCLTGGYGYTF. CDR3 DNA sequence: TGTGCCAGCTGTTTAACAGGGGGCTATGGCTACACCTTC. The genes are TRBV6-1 and TRBJ1-2; 8 bases align to TRBD1. CDR1 is MNHNS, CDR2 SASEGT, per germline. With V trimmed by 8 bases and J by 4 bases, 6 bases remained unmatched. CDR3 length: 13 amino acids.

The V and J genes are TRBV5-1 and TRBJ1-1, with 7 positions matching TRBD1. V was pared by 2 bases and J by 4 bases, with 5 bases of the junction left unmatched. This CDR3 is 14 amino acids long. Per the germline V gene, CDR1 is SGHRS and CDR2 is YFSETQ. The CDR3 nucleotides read TGCGCCAGCAGCTTTACAGGGGCGGCCACTGAAGCTTTCTTT. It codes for CASSFTGAATEAFF.

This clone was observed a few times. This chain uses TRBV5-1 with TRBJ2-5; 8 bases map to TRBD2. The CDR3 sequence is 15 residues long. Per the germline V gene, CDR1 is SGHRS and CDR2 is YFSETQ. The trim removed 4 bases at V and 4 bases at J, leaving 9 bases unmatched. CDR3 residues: CASSPGTSTVETQYF. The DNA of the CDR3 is TGCGCCAGCAGCCCCGGGACTAGTACGGTAGAGACCCAGTACTTC.

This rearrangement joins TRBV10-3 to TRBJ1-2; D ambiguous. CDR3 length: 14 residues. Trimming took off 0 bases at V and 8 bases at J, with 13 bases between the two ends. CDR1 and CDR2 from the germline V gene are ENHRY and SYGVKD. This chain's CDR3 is CAISESTEVGGYTF. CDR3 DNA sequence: TGTGCCATCAGTGAGTCCACCGAGGTTGGAGGCTACACCTTC.

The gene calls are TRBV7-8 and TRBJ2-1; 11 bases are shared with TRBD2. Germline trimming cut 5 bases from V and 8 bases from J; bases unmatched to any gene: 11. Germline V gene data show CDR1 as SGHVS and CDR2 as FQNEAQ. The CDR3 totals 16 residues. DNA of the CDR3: TGTGCCAGCAGCACCACCTTAGCGGGGGGGCGTGATGAGCAGTTCTTC. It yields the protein CASSTTLAGGRDEQFF.

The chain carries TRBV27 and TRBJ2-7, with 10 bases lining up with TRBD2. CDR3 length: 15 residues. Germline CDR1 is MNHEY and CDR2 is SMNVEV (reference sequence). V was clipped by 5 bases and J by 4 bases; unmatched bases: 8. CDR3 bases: TGTGCCAGCAGTAAAGAGCGGGGGGGACCATACGAGCAGTACTTC. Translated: CASSKERGGPYEQYF.